Listed below are T cell receptor beta chains from one sample, sequenced in a study of monozygotic twins with inflammatory bowel disease. TCRdb reprocessed the 5' RACE reads and reports one entry per CDR3 protein, with no DNA. The sample shows some 450,000 distinct CDR3 sequences, and 2.4% sits with its ten largest clones. The sample comprised blood. These receptors were collected from a human donor with ulcerative colitis or Crohn's disease, or a healthy co-twin of an affected twin (not recorded which). The CDR3 runs from the conserved cysteine through the conserved F or W.

V	J	CDR3
TRBV7-2	TRBJ2-1	CASSLSAGDNEQFF
TRBV7-2	TRBJ2-1	CASSRTGVNEQFF
TRBV20-1	TRBJ1-1	CTGEGVNTEAFF
TRBV7-2	TRBJ1-2	CASSGQVYGYTF
TRBV5-1	TRBJ2-1	CASSFGFGTDYNEQFF
TRBV7-9	TRBJ2-5	CASSLERLPQETQYF
TRBV19	TRBJ2-7	CASSIDLKYEQYF
TRBV21-1	TRBJ2-1	CASSKEGGGNEQFF
TRBV10-3	TRBJ2-3	CAISESGSIDTQYF
TRBV6-2/TRBV6-3	TRBJ2-7	CASSTGDRDYEQYF
TRBV9	TRBJ1-1	CASSVEGQGVAEAFF
TRBV18	TRBJ1-1	CASSPQGGAEAFF
TRBV7-9	TRBJ2-5	CASSLATPYAETQYF
TRBV6-1	TRBJ2-3	CASSTRTSTDTQYF
TRBV6-1	TRBJ2-3	CASIFGSGGTDTQYF
TRBV12-3/TRBV12-4	TRBJ2-7	CASSLGGSISYEQYF
TRBV19	TRBJ1-2	CASNARNYGYTF
TRBV7-8	TRBJ2-7	CASSRSDSQQYF
TRBV7-8	TRBJ2-7	CASSRKFYEQYF
TRBV2	TRBJ2-2	CASSPSSGRAGGTGELFF
TRBV9	TRBJ1-1	CASSPRTGAMNTEAFF
TRBV21-1	TRBJ2-7	CASSKHGLTYEQYF
TRBV6-1	TRBJ2-7	CASRGTSGGSYEQYF
TRBV7-2	TRBJ2-5	CASSLGGSAQETQYF
TRBV5-1	TRBJ1-1	CASSFEPGGEAFF
TRBV29-1	TRBJ2-3	CSVEGAYTDTQYF
TRBV25-1	TRBJ2-3	CASSDLSRDSTDTQYF
TRBV10-3	TRBJ2-6	CAISRDSSGANVLTF
TRBV19	TRBJ1-1	CATSFGFYTEAFF
TRBV29-1	TRBJ1-2	CSVRTVNYGYTF
TRBV11-2	TRBJ1-6	CASSLLVNSPLHF
TRBV3-1	TRBJ2-7	CASSQEQGGTYEQYF
TRBV3-1	TRBJ2-2	CASSRPGLADTGELFF
TRBV20-1	TRBJ2-6	CSARIRGANVLTF
TRBV25-1	TRBJ1-1	CASSALGQGSPEAFF